The clone carrying this T cell receptor (beta chain) was found once. Its specificity is unknown. This sample is drawn from a study of blood T cells in healthy people across ages. Primed by a sample-barcoded 5' primer and a J-beta primer mix, a second PCR proceeded for 7 to 11 cycles. TCRdb processed the 5' RACE reads anew with MiXCR; each CDR3 protein has one entry. The table has 1.2 million to 1.5 million distinct CDR3 sequences, 59% seen once; the top ten hold approximately 7%. Isolation per sample recovered at least 7 million PBMCs. This CDR3 is built from 13 residues. The germline V gene has CDR1 LGHNA and CDR2 YNFKEQ. Trimming removed 9 bases from V and 4 bases from J, with 14 bases in between. Study-level results: Investigators treated diversity estimates from one million T cells as underestimates. Per million T cells, TCR beta diversity dropped about linearly as age rose.

The chain employs TRBV4-2 and TRBJ2-3; the D gene is possibly TRBD2 (5 bases). The TCR originated in a young man in good health. Sequenced input: blood. The CDR3 coding sequence is TGTGCCAGTAGGCCCCCGGGATCAGATACGCAGTATTTT. Translating it yields CASRPPGSDTQYF.